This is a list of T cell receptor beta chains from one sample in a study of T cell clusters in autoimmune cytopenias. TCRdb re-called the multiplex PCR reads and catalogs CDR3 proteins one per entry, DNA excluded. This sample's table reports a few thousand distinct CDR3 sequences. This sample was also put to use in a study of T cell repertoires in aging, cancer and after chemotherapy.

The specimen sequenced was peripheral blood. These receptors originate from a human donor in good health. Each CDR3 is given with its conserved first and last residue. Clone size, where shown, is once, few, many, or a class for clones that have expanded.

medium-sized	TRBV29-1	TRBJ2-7	CSVAGVVSSYEQYF
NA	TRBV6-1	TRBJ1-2	CASSEGQGASYGYTF
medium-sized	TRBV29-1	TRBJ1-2	CSVEAGQGDGYTF
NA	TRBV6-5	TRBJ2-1	CASSYSSVQRGLPYNEQFF
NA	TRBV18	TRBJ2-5	CASSPQYGWQETQYF
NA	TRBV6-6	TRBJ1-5	CASTELGDSNQPQHF
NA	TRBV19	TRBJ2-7	CASSIDQSRAYEQYF
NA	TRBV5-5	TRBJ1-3	CASSLAGRGNTIYF
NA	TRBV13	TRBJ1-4	CASSLNGPSLLDEKLFF
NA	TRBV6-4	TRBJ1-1	CASPAYGTEAFF
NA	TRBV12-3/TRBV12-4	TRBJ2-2	CASSFYSNTGELFF
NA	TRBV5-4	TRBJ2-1	CASSLGGEQFF
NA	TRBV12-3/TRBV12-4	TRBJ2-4	CASRKTGGSGNIQYF
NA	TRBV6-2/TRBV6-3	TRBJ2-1	CASGKAGGGYNEQFF
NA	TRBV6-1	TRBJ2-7	CASSGQGAGTYEQYF
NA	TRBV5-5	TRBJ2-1	CASSLGIHRANPYNEQFF
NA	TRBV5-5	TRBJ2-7	CASSLPARAEQYF
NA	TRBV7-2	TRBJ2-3	CASRGGASTDTQYF
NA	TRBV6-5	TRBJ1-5	CASSRVSGDQHQHF
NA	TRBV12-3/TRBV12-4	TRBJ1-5	CASSRSDSRNQPQHF
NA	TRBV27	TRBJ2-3	CASSPTSGGTDTQYF
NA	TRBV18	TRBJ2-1	CASSPLAAEQFF
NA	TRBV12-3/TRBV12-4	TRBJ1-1	CASSSPQRNTEAFF
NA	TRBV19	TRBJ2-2	CASSFRDRIRAGELFF
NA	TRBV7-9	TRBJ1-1	CASNPGQGSTEAFF
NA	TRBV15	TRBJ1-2	CATSRDHGTGFDYGYTF
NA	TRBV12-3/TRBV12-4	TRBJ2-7	CASSSAGGPYEQYF
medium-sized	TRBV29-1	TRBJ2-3	CSVKPTDTQYF
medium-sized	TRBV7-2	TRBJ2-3	CASSDPPRGGDTQYF